This T cell receptor (beta chain) appears in the sequencing data of a study of response to subunit inactivated influenza vaccine. To note about this clonotype: Its antigen is not identified.

Study observations and caveats: Each seasonal influenza vaccination recruits few new T cells, the authors suggested.

Trimming cost V 4 bases and J 1 base, with 5 bases left between them. CDR1 and CDR2 from the germline V gene are DFQATT and SNEGSKA (reference sequence). This CDR3 comprises 12 residues. TCRdb reprocessed the RT-PCR reads via MiXCR and lists one record per CDR3 protein. The sample yields over 650,000 distinct CDR3 sequences, roughly 18% seen once. This chain connects TRBV20-1 to TRBJ1-5; D gene ambiguous. This receptor was obtained from a man aged 45-65 years who received an inactivated influenza vaccine. Source: PBMCs from blood, taken roughly 5 days after vaccination. CDR3 DNA sequence: TGCAGTGCTACTGGGAGCAATCAGCCCCAGCATTTT. Amino acid sequence: CSATGSNQPQHF.